The clone carrying this T cell receptor (beta chain) has only one observation. In the study's own analysis: It was from reference gene primer amplification that nucleated cell counts were estimated. Sequencing was performed with immunoSEQ multiplex PCR; in TCRdb, only in-frame clones are kept and a portion is missing. From that table come the V and J calls and clone size; the DNA was used to work out D and trimming. The sample has around 100,000 clones, over 70% seen once. Germline V lookup: CDR1 MNHEY, CDR2 SVGAGI. The V gene lost 5 bases and the J gene lost 4 bases, with 14 bases spanning the gap. CDR3 length: 15 residues. The data stem from a study of blood T cell repertoires in COVID-19. About the research overall: Both acute and convalescent COVID-19 samples were obtained from the United States, Italy and Spain.

Sequenced sample: peripheral blood. The rearrangement uses TRBV6-5 and TRBJ1-4; D uncertain. This clonotype was sampled from an older woman with acute or convalescent COVID-19. The DNA of the CDR3 is TGTGCCAGCAGTCGAGACCCTAGCGGTAATGAAAAACTGTTTTTT. This gives the protein CASSRDPSGNEKLFF.